This paragraph reports one T cell receptor beta chain. Its antigen is not known. V was shortened by 3 bases and J by 0 bases, with 6 bases between the two germline ends. This CDR3 is 13 amino acids long. Germline CDR1 is LNHDA and CDR2 is SQIVND (reference sequence). 13 Jbeta primers and 60 Vbeta primers were used for the PCR. Repertoires were generated with immunoSEQ multiplex PCR, while TCRdb's copy carries only in-frame clones and drops some. The sample consists of fewer than 140,000 clones, 82% of them appearing once. The record originates from a study of cytomegalovirus exposure and HLA in healthy donors. Study-level points and caveats: The study assumed roughly uniform donor sequencing depth for presence/absence analyses.

The TCR originated in a man between 50 and 59 years old in good health and CMV-seronegative. Sequenced: PBMCs. V usage is TRBV19 and J usage is TRBJ2-7; D possibly corresponds to TRBD2 (5 bases). The CDR3 loop is CASSIGSSYEQYF. DNA of the CDR3: TGTGCCAGTAGTATTGGGAGCTCCTACGAGCAGTACTTC.